This T cell receptor beta chain appears in the sequencing data of a study of cytomegalovirus exposure and HLA in healthy donors. PCR amplification relied on 60 Vbeta primers (plus 13 Jbeta primers). Some clones are missing from TCRdb's copy, which holds only in-frame ones; the method was immunoSEQ multiplex PCR. The repertoire table contains fewer than 100,000 clones. Overall study results and limits: CMV serostatus was the sole immune exposure data available. Being productive about 90% or about 30% of the time was typical of most TCR beta V segments in an earlier analysis. Donors were assumed by presence/absence analyses to have roughly uniform sequencing depth.

The V end was cut by 2 bases, the J end by 2 bases, with 3 bases between. The CDR3 totals 12 residues. Germline assignment: CDR1 MNHNY and CDR2 SVGAGI (reference sequence). Comment on this clone: Its antigen remains unidentified.

The receptor was derived from a man between 45 and 60 years old in good health and CMV-seronegative. The specimen sequenced was PBMCs. The chain couples TRBV6-6 to TRBJ1-1; no firm D call. The CDR3 nucleotides are TGTGCCAGCAGTTACACTAACACTGAAGCTTTCTTT. It codes for CASSYTNTEAFF.